The clone carrying this T cell receptor beta chain was picked up one time. Trimming stripped 6 bases from V and 3 bases from J, with 14 bases between. The CDR3 has 15 residues. TCRdb independently ran MiXCR on the 5' RACE reads; one entry per CDR3 protein. The sample holds 600,000 to 800,000 distinct CDR3 sequences; roughly 20% are singletons and the top ten take roughly 4%. These data are taken from a study of identical twins. These same records also appear under a second study, on T cells expressing NK-cell markers. That work adds: Of eight sequenced donors, seven were HCMV-seropositive and one HCMV-seronegative.

This chain links TRBV12-3 or TRBV12-4 with TRBJ2-2; D gene unclear. This receptor was identified in a woman aged 18-29 years in good health. The sequencing input was PBMCs. CDR3 region: CASSPGDRYTGELFF. The CDR3 nucleotides read TGTGCCAGCAGCCCCGGCGACCGATACACCGGGGAGCTGTTTTTT.